These 10 T cell receptor beta chains share one sample of origin, sequenced in a study of blood T cells in healthy people across ages (dated by TCRdb to about 2015). The protocol used for the library was 5' RACE. Sequencing instrument: Illumina HiSeq 2500. A second 7 to 11 cycle PCR used a sample-barcoded 5' primer and a J-beta primer mix. The public reads were reanalyzed by TCRdb: fastp trimming at Q25, MiXCR alignment, in-frame beta chains only. Records with the same CDR3 protein are collapsed into one entry carrying the most frequent genes and DNA. Across this sample there are around 940,000 distinct CDR3 sequences, with roughly 51% seen only once. The ten largest account for roughly 23% of the sample. Input material: blood. These receptors were obtained from a woman in her sixties or seventies in good health.

This clonotype was found a few times. The chain carries TRBV10-3 and TRBJ2-5; D might be TRBD1 or TRBD2, each matching 6 bases. Germline values: CDR1 ENHRY, CDR2 SYGVKD. Trimming removed 10 bases at V and 4 bases at J, with 28 bases between. There are 17 residues in the CDR3. As DNA, the CDR3 is TGTGCCACCCAGGGGAGCGGGCTTATTCATGGAGGAGAGACCCAGTACTTC. This gives the protein CATQGSGLIHGGETQYF.

The DNA for the CDR3 is TGTGCCAGCAGTTTGTTCGTCTCCAGGGGAACCAACTATGGCTACACCTTC. Its translation is CASSLFVSRGTNYGYTF. The gene calls are TRBV12-3 or TRBV12-4 and TRBJ1-2; weak D call: TRBD1 (6 bases). With 3 bases removed from V and 2 bases from J, the gap between germline ends came to 19 bases. This CDR3 has 17 residues.

This clonotype was seen more than once but under ten times. The chain combines TRBV6-5 with TRBJ2-1; 9 nucleotides match TRBD2. After removal of 6 bases from V and 9 bases from J, the junction contained 9 bases not matched to a gene. CDR1 and CDR2 from the germline V gene are MNHEY and SVGAGI. The CDR3 consists of 14 residues. CDR3 residues: CASREFSGSSEQFF. CDR3 DNA sequence: TGTGCCAGCAGAGAGTTTAGCGGGAGTTCTGAGCAGTTCTTC.

The gene calls are TRBV21-1 and TRBJ1-2; the DNA was not compared with TRBD1, the D call given in the table. TRBV21-1 is a recognized pseudogene. The CDR3 runs to 16 residues. The CDR3 spells CASSKNRGAANYGYTF. CDR3 nucleotides: TGTGCCAGCAGCAAAAACCGGGGGGCAGCTAACTATGGCTACACCTTC.

This clonotype was counted a single time. The chain recombines TRBV12-3 or TRBV12-4 with TRBJ1-5; D might be TRBD1 (5 bases). Trimming left V 2 bases short and J 0 bases short, with 11 bases between. The CDR3 runs 16 residues. As DNA, the CDR3 is TGTGCCAGCAGTTTATCAGGGTCGTATAGCAATCAGCCCCAGCATTTT. Translated, it gives CASSLSGSYSNQPQHF.

The DNA for the CDR3 is TGTGCCAGCGGAACGGGTGTCGGGACAGGGCCATACGAGCAGTACTTC. Translating gives CASGTGVGTGPYEQYF. This chain links TRBV27 with TRBJ2-7, with 9 bases that match TRBD1. Per the germline V gene, CDR1 is MNHEY and CDR2 is SMNVEV (reference sequence). The J segment lost 4 bases and the V segment lost 8 bases, leaving 15 bases of the junction unmatched. The CDR3 has 16 amino acids.

This clonotype has just a few counts. The V call is TRBV7-3, the J call TRBJ2-1; no firm D call. The CDR3 sequence is 13 residues long. V was trimmed by 0 bases and J by 10 bases, leaving 10 bases between them. CDR1 and CDR2 from the germline V gene are SGHTA and FQGTGA. The CDR3 coding sequence is TGTGCCAGCAGCTTAACGTCGGCTACCGAGCAGTTCTTC. This sequence encodes CASSLTSATEQFF.

This clonotype was seen more than once but under ten times. The V call is TRBV12-3 or TRBV12-4, the J call TRBJ1-2; D not resolved. V lost 5 bases to trimming and J lost 1 base, with 14 bases between them. This CDR3 region has 15 residues. The CDR3 sequence: CASSPHQTVNYGYTF. CDR3 in DNA: TGTGCCAGCAGTCCGCATCAAACTGTTAACTATGGCTACACCTTC.

The chain carries TRBV5-6 and TRBJ2-3; 7 nucleotides match TRBD1. Germline values: CDR1 SGHDT, CDR2 YYEEEE. Trimming removed 1 base from V and 3 bases from J; junction bases left unmatched: 8. The CDR3 has 16 amino acids. The CDR3 DNA reads as TGTGCCAGCAGCTTGCCTTACGGGACAGTGACAGATACGCAGTATTTT. Residues: CASSLPYGTVTDTQYF.

This clonotype was detected ten times or more. V usage is TRBV12-3 or TRBV12-4 and J usage is TRBJ2-3; 9 bases are shared with TRBD1. This CDR3 is built from 14 residues. Losses at the gene ends were 6 bases for V and 6 bases for J; bases not matched to a gene: 7. This CDR3 reads CASSPDRGRDTQYF. DNA of the CDR3: TGTGCCAGCAGCCCGGACAGGGGTAGGGATACGCAGTATTTT.